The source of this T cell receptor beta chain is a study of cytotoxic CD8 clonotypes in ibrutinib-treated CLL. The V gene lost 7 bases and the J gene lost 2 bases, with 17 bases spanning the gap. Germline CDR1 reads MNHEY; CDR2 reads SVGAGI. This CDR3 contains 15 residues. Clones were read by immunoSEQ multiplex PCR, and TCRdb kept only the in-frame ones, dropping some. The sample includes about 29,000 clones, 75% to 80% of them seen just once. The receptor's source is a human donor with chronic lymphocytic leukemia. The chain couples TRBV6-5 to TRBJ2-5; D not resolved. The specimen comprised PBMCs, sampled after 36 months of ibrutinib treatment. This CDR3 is CASMKLQNIQETQYF. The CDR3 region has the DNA TGTGCCAGCATGAAGTTACAGAATATTCAAGAGACCCAGTACTTC.